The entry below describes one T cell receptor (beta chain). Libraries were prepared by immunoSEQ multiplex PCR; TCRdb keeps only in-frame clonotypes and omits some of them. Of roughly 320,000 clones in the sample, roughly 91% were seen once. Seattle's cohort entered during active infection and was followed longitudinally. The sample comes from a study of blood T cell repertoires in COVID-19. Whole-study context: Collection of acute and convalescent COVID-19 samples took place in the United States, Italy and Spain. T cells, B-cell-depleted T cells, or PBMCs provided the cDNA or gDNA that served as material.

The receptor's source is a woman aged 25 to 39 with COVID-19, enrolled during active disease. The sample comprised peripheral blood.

In nucleotides, the CDR3 is TGTGCCAGCAGCCGTTCGGGGGTCTTCTACAATGAGCAGTTCTTC. It yields the protein CASSRSGVFYNEQFF. The rearrangement uses TRBV27 and TRBJ2-1, with D possibly being TRBD2 (6 bases). Germline CDR1 and CDR2: MNHEY and SMNVEV (reference sequence). V lost 6 bases and J 3 bases, leaving 15 bases between the germline ends. The CDR3 is 15 residues long.